This T cell receptor (beta chain) was identified in a study of blood T cell repertoires in COVID-19. Sequencing used immunoSEQ multiplex PCR; TCRdb keeps in-frame clones, though not all of them. The table lists over 200,000 clones, approximately 83% of them singletons, with around 4% in the top ten. The CDR3 loop spans 16 amino acids. V dropped 4 bases and J dropped 5 bases, with 21 bases sitting between them. Germline loops: CDR1 MRHNA, CDR2 SNTAGT. The TCR sequence derives from a man aged 45-60 years with active or convalescent COVID-19. Source material: peripheral blood. V usage is TRBV6-4 and J usage is TRBJ2-7; D perhaps matches TRBD1 (6 bases). CDR3 sequence (DNA): TGTGCCAGCAGTGCGCCGGGACACCGGATTCGAAACGAGCAGTACTTC. It specifies CASSAPGHRIRNEQYF.